This T cell receptor (beta chain) was found in a study of blood T cell repertoires in COVID-19. The CDR3 consists of 15 residues. With V trimmed by 6 bases and J by 8 bases, 11 bases remained unmatched. Germline V gene data show CDR1 as LGHDT and CDR2 as YNNKEL (reference sequence). Clones were read by immunoSEQ multiplex PCR, and TCRdb kept only the in-frame ones, dropping some. The table shows about 140,000 clones, with 82% occurring only once. The V gene is TRBV3-1 (or the pseudogene TRBV3-2), the J gene TRBJ2-1; TRBD2 aligns across 9 bases. Input material: peripheral blood. The clonotype originates from a woman older than 75 with acute or convalescent COVID-19. The CDR3 spells CASSRLAGGQDEQFF. The CDR3 coding sequence is TGTGCCAGCAGTCGCTTGGCGGGGGGGCAGGATGAGCAGTTCTTC.